The 15 T cell receptor beta chains in this list originate from one sample, sequenced in a study of STAT5B mutations in CD4+ large granular lymphocyte leukemia. TCRdb keeps only in-frame clones here, not all; method: immunoSEQ multiplex PCR. This table has 34,000 or so clones, around four fifths appearing once. Sample: CD4+ T cells from blood buffy coats. These receptors originate from a human donor in good health.

The CDR3, as DNA: TGTGCCAGCAGTGGTACGGGAGGCGCCGGGGAGCTGTTTTTT. It specifies CASSGTGGAGELFF. V and J are TRBV27 and TRBJ2-2; TRBD2 aligns across 7 bases. Germline lookup yields CDR1 MNHEY and CDR2 SMNVEV (reference sequence). The V and J ends lost 5 bases and 6 bases, in that order; junction bases with no gene match: 6. The CDR3 covers 14 residues.

The J gene is TRBJ2-7, the V gene TRBV28, with 7 bases aligning to TRBD1. This CDR3 has 15 amino acids. The trim removed 7 bases at V and 5 bases at J, leaving 14 bases unmatched. The germline gives CDR1 MDHEN, CDR2 SYDVKM. CDR3 DNA: TGTGCCAGCATCGCCAGGGGGTCCCTCGTGAACGAGCAGTACTTC. It yields the protein CASIARGSLVNEQYF.

This clone was observed a few times. This chain uses TRBV11-2 with TRBJ1-5; D is perhaps TRBD1 (6 bases). This CDR3 contains 12 residues. Trimming pared 5 bases from V and 9 bases from J, leaving 11 bases between. Germline V lookup: CDR1 SGHAT, CDR2 FQNNGV. The CDR3 DNA is TGTGCCAGCAGCCCACAGGGTCCGCCCCAGCATTTT. Amino acid sequence: CASSPQGPPQHF.

This clone was picked up a small number of times. The V and J genes are TRBV19 and TRBJ1-2, with 7 nucleotides matching TRBD1. This CDR3 has 14 amino acids. Trimming cost V 5 bases and J 5 bases; bases outside gene matches: 8. Germline loops: CDR1 LNHDA, CDR2 SQIVND (reference sequence). As DNA, the CDR3 is TGTGCCAGTAGTCGGGACAGACAAGAATATGGCTACACCTTC. Translation gives CASSRDRQEYGYTF.

The rearrangement joins TRBV29-1 to TRBJ2-2; perhaps TRBD2 as D (6 bases). The CDR3 is made up of 14 amino acids. The germline V and J ends were trimmed by 5 bases and 6 bases, with 16 bases remaining between them. CDR1 and CDR2 from the germline V gene are SQVTM and ANQGSEA. CDR3 DNA sequence: TGCAGCGTTTCTCTCTTGGAGCGGGCCGGGGAGCTGTTTTTT. This codes for CSVSLLERAGELFF.

This sequence joins TRBV2 and TRBJ1-5; TRBD1 aligns across 9 bases. This CDR3 spans 16 amino acids. The junction had 11 bases not matched to a gene; V was cut back by 5 bases and J by 6 bases. The germline CDR1 and CDR2 sequences are SNHLY and FYNNEI. CDR3: CASSTADRGVFQPQHF. Here the CDR3 DNA reads TGTGCCAGCAGTACCGCGGACAGGGGTGTATTTCAGCCCCAGCATTTT.

The chain joins TRBV18 to TRBJ1-4; tentatively, D is TRBD1 (5 bases). Between the trimmed V and J ends, which lost 6 bases and 8 bases, there was a span of 10 bases. CDR1 is KGHSH, CDR2 LQKENI, per germline. The CDR3 is 12 residues long. The CDR3 DNA reads as TGTGCCAGCTCTTTAGGGGTCGAAAAACTGTTTTTT. This codes for CASSLGVEKLFF.

This chain uses TRBV5-1 with TRBJ2-3, with 13 positions matching TRBD2. The CDR3 consists of 16 residues. Germline V gives CDR1 SGHRS, CDR2 YFSETQ. J gave up 10 bases and V 0 bases, and 8 bases lay outside the gene matches. CDR3 in amino acids: CASSLEVLAGGHAQYF. The DNA for the CDR3 is TGCGCCAGCAGCTTGGAGGTACTAGCGGGAGGGCACGCGCAGTATTTT.

The chain couples TRBV11-2 to TRBJ2-1, with 13 bases matching TRBD2. Germline-derived CDR1 and CDR2 are SGHAT and FQNNGV. There are 18 residues in the CDR3. Losses at the gene ends were 5 bases for V and 6 bases for J; bases not matched to a gene: 13. The DNA for the CDR3 is TGTGCCAGCAGCACTCGGACTAGCGGGAGTAGTGGTCTCAATGAGCAGTTCTTC. Protein product: CASSTRTSGSSGLNEQFF.

There are a few counts of this clone. The chain joins TRBV10-3 to TRBJ1-6; no firm D call. The V end lost 4 bases, the J end lost 7 bases, and 17 bases lay between the germline ends. The CDR3 has 16 residues. CDR1 ENHRY and CDR2 SYGVKD come from the germline V gene. This CDR3 reads CAISALVLAVNSPLHF. The CDR3 DNA is TGTGCCATCAGTGCCCTCGTGTTGGCGGTCAATTCACCCCTCCACTTT.

The chain uses TRBV29-1 and TRBJ1-5; tentative D call: TRBD1 (5 bases). V shed 8 bases and J shed 3 bases, with 14 bases lying between them. The CDR3 sequence is 13 residues long. Germline CDR1 and CDR2: SQVTM and ANQGSEA. The CDR3 here is CSILPGNNQPQHF. For the CDR3, the DNA is TGCAGCATTTTGCCAGGGAACAATCAGCCCCAGCATTTT.

The V call is TRBV29-1, the J call TRBJ2-5; D gene unclear. The length of the CDR3 is 12 residues. Germline CDR1 and CDR2: SQVTM and ANQGSEA. Trimming pared 0 bases from V and 4 bases from J, leaving 6 bases between. The CDR3 region is CSVEDVVETQYF. CDR3 nucleotide sequence: TGCAGCGTTGAAGATGTGGTAGAGACCCAGTACTTC.

The chain combines TRBV7-6 with TRBJ2-5; D not certain. Trimming shortened V by 5 bases and J by 7 bases, and 14 bases separated the two germline ends. Germline lookup yields CDR1 SGHVS and CDR2 FNYEAQ. The CDR3 is 13 amino acids. The CDR3 sequence: CASSKGRTGTQYF. In nucleotides, the CDR3 is TGTGCCAGCAGCAAAGGCCGTACGGGGACCCAGTACTTC.

This clone is a singleton in its sample. The CDR3 region has the DNA TGTGCCAGCTCACGCACCAGGGCCGGTGACAGCGCCAACACTGAAGCTTTCTTT. Amino acids: CASSRTRAGDSANTEAFF. The J gene is TRBJ1-1, the V gene TRBV18, with TRBD1 as a possible D gene (5 bases). The CDR3 is made up of 18 amino acids. The germline gives CDR1 KGHSH, CDR2 LQKENI. Trimming stripped 4 bases from V and 2 bases from J, with 23 bases between.

The rearrangement uses TRBV19 and TRBJ1-2; D unclear. Germline CDR1 and CDR2: LNHDA and SQIVND (reference sequence). With 8 bases removed from V and 1 base from J, the gap between germline ends came to 17 bases. The CDR3 consists of 15 residues. CDR3 DNA: TGTGCCAGTCTCACGGATCATTTCTTTAACTATGGCTACACCTTC. Protein: CASLTDHFFNYGYTF.